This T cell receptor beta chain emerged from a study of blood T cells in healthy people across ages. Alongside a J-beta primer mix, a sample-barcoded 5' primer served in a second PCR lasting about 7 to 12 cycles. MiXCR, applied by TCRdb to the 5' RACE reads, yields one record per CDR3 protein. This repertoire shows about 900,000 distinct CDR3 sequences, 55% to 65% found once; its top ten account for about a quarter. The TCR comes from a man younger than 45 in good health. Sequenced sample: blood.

DNA of the CDR3: TGTGCCAGCAGTTATGACTATCGGGAGACCCAGTACTTC. Residues: CASSYDYRETQYF. V is TRBV6-6 and J is TRBJ2-5; TRBD2 is a possible D gene (5 bases). The CDR3 loop spans 13 amino acids. Deletions cut 3 bases from V and 5 bases from J, with 10 bases between. The V gene's germline CDR1 is MNHNY and CDR2 SVGAGI (reference sequence).